This T cell receptor beta chain was identified during a study of long-term antiretroviral therapy in people with HIV. Study-level findings and limits: Blood dating 2004 to 2017 may reflect older ART regimens. In samples taken after ART, diversity increased but remained below transplant donor control levels.

Germline V lookup: CDR1 SGHVS, CDR2 FNYEAQ. Between the trimmed V and J ends, which lost 5 bases and 5 bases, there was a span of 10 bases. The CDR3 is made up of 13 amino acids. With survey level as its setting, the immunoSEQ assay was v3.0. The assay was immunoSEQ multiplex PCR, and TCRdb's table has in-frame clones only and misses some. The sample has about 35,000 clones; roughly 74% are singletons. Regarding this clone: Its antigen is not identified.

This chain links TRBV7-6 with TRBJ2-1; D is ambiguous. The sequenced sample was unsorted PBMCs, obtained 3 years after starting antiretroviral therapy. The sequence came from a man aged 45 to 65 with HIV. This chain's CDR3 is CASSIRRNNEQFF. CDR3 nucleotides: TGTGCCAGCAGCATACGACGGAACAATGAGCAGTTCTTC.